The next 18 T cell receptor beta chains were all read from a single sample in a study of regulatory T cells in long-lasting Graves disease. Documented time point: newly diagnosed GD, antithyroid drugs for less than 3 months. Isolated PBMC RNA provided the starting material for the TCR library. Libraries of TCR beta came from iRepertoire HTBI primers plus Arm-PCR of CDR3 regions. TCRdb fed the multiplex PCR reads into MiXCR, producing one record per CDR3 protein. This table has about 420,000 distinct CDR3 sequences, roughly 17% appearing once. The data were also submitted as part of a second study, on T cells in Graves' hyperthyroidism and ophthalmopathy.

The sample in question was peripheral blood mononuclear cells (PBMCs), obtained at new diagnosis, from a patient treated with antithyroid drugs. The receptors were gathered from a woman aged 18 to 35 with Graves disease.

The table lists this clonotype with many counts. The V gene is TRBV12-3 or TRBV12-4, the J gene TRBJ2-2; 9 nucleotides align to TRBD2. J was trimmed by 8 bases and V by 2 bases; bases with no gene match: 3. This CDR3 spans 14 amino acids. CDR3 DNA: TGTGCCAGCAGTTTACGTAGCGGGAGAGGGGAGCTGTTTTTT. It yields the protein CASSLRSGRGELFF.

The sample holds many counts of this clonotype. The chain is built from TRBV28 and TRBJ1-2, with D possibly matching TRBD1 (5 bases). The V and J ends lost 5 bases and 2 bases respectively, with 18 bases between them. Germline CDR1 reads MDHEN; CDR2 reads SYDVKM. The CDR3 runs 16 residues. This chain's CDR3 is CASSEGGAAQNYGYTF. CDR3 nucleotide sequence: TGTGCCAGCAGTGAGGGTGGGGCAGCCCAAAACTATGGCTACACCTTC.

A note on this clonotype: One junction end disagrees with the germline gene, perhaps due to a read error. The chain combines TRBV28 with TRBJ1-5; TRBD1 matches 7 bases. CDR1 is MDHEN and CDR2 is SYDVKM in the germline V gene. CDR3 length: 13 amino acids. The CDR3 here is CAGSYRGSQPQHF. For the CDR3, the DNA is TGTGCCGGCAGTTACAGGGGAAGTCAGCCCCAGCATTTT.

Of note for this clonotype: This may be a read error, as it is one base from a much larger clone. This chain links TRBV7-2 with TRBJ2-3; 8 positions match TRBD2. Germline CDR1 and CDR2: SGHTA and FQGNSA. The CDR3 is 14 residues long. The CDR3 DNA reads as TGTGCCAGCAGCGTAAGCGGGGGCACAGATATGCAGTATTTT. Translated, it gives CASSVSGGTDMQYF. Looking up the rest from reference TRBV7-2 and TRBJ2-3 gives the full variable domain: GAGVSQSPSNKVTEKGKDVELRCDPISGHTALYWYRQSLGQGLEFLIYFQGNSAPDKSGLPSDRFSAERTGGSVSTLTIQRTQQEDSAVYLCASSVSGGTDMQYFGPGTRLTVL.

This clonotype was detected only a few times. The DNA of the CDR3 is TGCAGTCTCGTAATTACCAAGGGACAATGCTCCTACGAGCAGTACTTC. Amino acids: CSLVITKGQCSYEQYF. The chain has TRBV29-1 and TRBJ2-7; tentatively, D is TRBD1 (6 bases). The CDR3 is made up of 16 amino acids. From germline, CDR1 is SQVTM and CDR2 ANQGSEA.

This clonotype has at least ten counts. V usage is TRBV6-2 or TRBV6-3 and J usage is TRBJ2-7; 8 bases are a match to TRBD2. Germline CDR1 and CDR2: MNHEY and SVGEGT. The V and J ends lost 9 bases and 4 bases, in that order; junction bases with no gene match: 5. The CDR3 runs 12 residues. CDR3 nucleotide sequence: TGTGCCAGTGGGACTAGTACGTACGAGCAGTACTTC. This encodes CASGTSTYEQYF.

This clonotype was counted many times. J is TRBJ2-1 and V is TRBV28; D not resolved. This CDR3 is built from 12 residues. V shed 3 bases and J shed 7 bases, with 7 bases lying between them. The germline gives CDR1 MDHEN, CDR2 SYDVKM. As DNA, the CDR3 is TGTGCCAGCAGTTTTGTGGGAAATGAGCAGTTCTTC. Residues: CASSFVGNEQFF.

This clonotype has a count of ten or more. V gene TRBV7-2 combines with J gene TRBJ1-5; TRBD1 might be the D (6 bases). V was pared by 3 bases and J by 3 bases, with 15 bases between. The length of the CDR3 is 16 residues. Germline V lookup: CDR1 SGHTA, CDR2 FQGNSA. The CDR3 is CASSLKGGQPNQPQHF. The CDR3, as DNA: TGTGCCAGCAGCTTGAAGGGGGGACAACCCAATCAGCCCCAGCATTTT.

The sample holds many counts of this clonotype. The V call is TRBV11-1, the J call TRBJ1-2; D gene uncertain. This CDR3 is 13 amino acids long. V lost 5 bases and J lost 1, with 8 bases in between. Germline V gene sequence: CDR1 SGHAT, CDR2 FQDESV (reference sequence). This chain's CDR3 is CASSHGDNYGYTF. CDR3 sequence (DNA): TGTGCCAGCAGCCATGGAGATAACTATGGCTACACCTTC.

This clonotype appeared many times. The genes are TRBV2 and TRBJ2-3; D possibly corresponds to TRBD1 (6 bases). Germline CDR1 and CDR2: SNHLY and FYNNEI. Trimming stripped 6 bases from V and 2 bases from J, with 12 bases between. The CDR3 is made up of 14 amino acids. CDR3 sequence: CASRAGQITDTQYF. Written as DNA, the CDR3 is TGTGCCAGCAGAGCCGGACAGATCACAGATACGCAGTATTTT.

In its sample, this clonotype was seen many times. This rearrangement joins TRBV2 to TRBJ1-2; no firm D call. The germline V gene has CDR1 SNHLY and CDR2 FYNNEI. The CDR3 is 13 amino acids. Trimming removed 4 bases from V and 2 bases from J, with 8 bases in between. This chain's CDR3 is CASSGSINYGYTF. DNA of the CDR3: TGTGCCAGCAGTGGGAGCATAAACTATGGCTACACCTTC.

This clonotype was counted many times. The chain uses TRBV2 and TRBJ1-1; TRBD1 is a possible D gene (6 bases). Trimming pared 6 bases from V and 0 bases from J, leaving 11 bases between. The CDR3 covers 14 residues. From germline, CDR1 is SNHLY and CDR2 FYNNEI. Here the CDR3 reads CASRRTEVNTEAFF. DNA of the CDR3: TGTGCCAGCAGGAGGACAGAAGTGAACACTGAAGCTTTCTTT.

This clonotype was found many times. Here the CDR3 reads CASSLWQGDNEQFF. The CDR3 DNA reads TGTGCCAGCAGCTTGTGGCAGGGAGACAATGAGCAGTTCTTC. This chain connects TRBV11-2 to TRBJ2-1; D tentatively fits TRBD1 or TRBD2 (5 bases each). The length of the CDR3 is 14 residues. V gave up 3 bases and J gave up 5 bases, with 11 bases separating them. CDR1 and CDR2 (germline): SGHAT, FQNNGV. Drawing the rest from reference TRBV11-2 and TRBJ2-1, the complete variable domain is EAGVAQSPRYKIIEKRQSVAFWCNPISGHATLYWYQQILGQGPKLLIQFQNNGVVDDSQLPKDRFSAERLKGVDSTLKIQPAKLEDSAVYLCASSLWQGDNEQFFGPGTRLTVL.

This sequence joins TRBV5-8 and TRBJ2-1; 11 positions agree with TRBD2. The germline V gene encodes CDR1 SGHTS and CDR2 YDEGEE. This CDR3 comprises 13 residues. V dropped 4 bases and J dropped 10; count of bases not matched to a gene: 4. The CDR3 reads CASSRSGRGEQFF. The DNA for the CDR3 is TGTGCCAGCAGCCGTAGCGGGAGGGGGGAGCAGTTCTTC. The full variable domain, rest sourced from reference TRBV5-8 and TRBJ2-1, is EAGVTQSPTHLIKTRGQQATLRCSPISGHTSVYWYQQALGLGLQFLLWYDEGEERNRGNFPPRFSGRQFPNYSSELNVNALELEDSALYLCASSRSGRGEQFFGPGTRLTVL.

The chain combines TRBV29-1 with TRBJ1-2; D perhaps matches TRBD1 (5 bases). V lost 5 bases to trimming and J lost 2 bases, with 12 bases between them. CDR3 length equals 13 residues. Germline CDR1 and CDR2: SQVTM and ANQGSEA. CDR3 in amino acids: CSVNRGANYGYTF. The CDR3 nucleotides read TGCAGCGTTAATAGAGGGGCCAACTATGGCTACACCTTC.

This clonotype has a count of ten or more. The CDR3 spells CASRNRPTSGYTDTQYF. CDR3 nucleotides: TGTGCCAGCAGAAACCGTCCTACTAGCGGGTACACAGATACGCAGTATTTT. The chain carries TRBV6-1 and TRBJ2-3; 9 positions agree with TRBD2. Losses at the gene ends were 6 bases for V and 2 bases for J; bases not matched to a gene: 12. The CDR3 has 17 residues. Looked up from germline, CDR1 is MNHNS and CDR2 is SASEGT.

This clonotype was seen many times. The chain combines TRBV7-9 with TRBJ2-7, with TRBD2 identical over 8 bases. The trim removed 6 bases at V and 2 bases at J, leaving 21 bases unmatched. The CDR3 has 19 amino acids. Germline lookup yields CDR1 SEHNR and CDR2 FQNEAQ (reference sequence). For the CDR3, the DNA is TGTGCCAGCAGAGGAACGGACGGGGGTGCGGGAGGAGACCCCTACGAGCAGTACTTC. Its protein is CASRGTDGGAGGDPYEQYF.

This clonotype was counted ten times or more. The CDR3 spells CASSTGLAGYNEQFF. For the CDR3, the DNA is TGTGCCAGCAGTACGGGACTAGCGGGTTACAATGAGCAGTTCTTC. The chain joins TRBV27 to TRBJ2-1; the match to TRBD2 covers 12 bases. The CDR3 has 15 amino acids. The germline V gene encodes CDR1 MNHEY and CDR2 SMNVEV (reference sequence). V was clipped by 5 bases and J by 4 bases; unmatched bases: 3.